This T cell receptor (beta chain) appears in the sequencing data of a study of blood T cells in healthy people across ages. Through a sample-barcoded 5' primer and a J-beta primer mix, a second PCR was run for about 7 to 12 cycles. TCRdb re-called the 5' RACE reads through MiXCR, storing one row per CDR3 protein. The table has about 730,000 distinct CDR3 sequences, roughly 45% seen once; the top ten hold 20% to 25%. About this clonotype: Its antigen is unidentified.

Overall study results and limits: A strong correlation was seen between TCR beta diversity and naive T cell percentage. Among long-lived donors, naive CD4+ cells were more numerous and diversity higher than in aged donors.

Investigators took approximately 10 milliliters of peripheral blood from every donor. Per sample, extraction of total RNA gave at least 5 micrograms in every case. The TCR was taken from an older woman in good health. Sequenced input: blood.

CDR3 nucleotide sequence: TGTGCCAGCAGGTTCCTCGCGGACCTGGGGGGAGATACGCAGTATTTT. This gives the protein CASRFLADLGGDTQYF. The genes are TRBV27 and TRBJ2-3; D perhaps matches TRBD2 (6 bases). The V and J ends lost 6 bases and 5 bases respectively, with 21 bases between them. The length of the CDR3 is 16 residues. CDR1 MNHEY and CDR2 SMNVEV come from the germline V gene (reference sequence).